The 8 T cell receptor beta chains below were found in one sample sequenced in a study of blood T cell repertoires in COVID-19 (dated by TCRdb to the early 2020s). To prepare the library, the immunoSEQ multiplex PCR assay was applied. Entries here come from immuneACCESS through TCRdb and include only in-frame sequences with V and J called. Some clones fail to appear in such tables; in the studies checked, an unresolved V gene covers under half of the shortfall, and the cause of the remainder is unknown. This sample comprises 300,000 or so clones, about 83% of them detected only once. The ten most abundant clones make up 1.5% to 2% of the sample. Sequencing input: peripheral blood. All receptors derive from a woman in her fifties or sixties with acute or convalescent COVID-19.

The V gene is TRBV4-3, the J gene TRBJ2-2, with 8 bases aligning to TRBD2. The V and J ends lost 1 base and 3 bases, in that order; junction bases with no gene match: 4. Germline loops: CDR1 LGHNA, CDR2 YSLEER. CDR3 length: 16 amino acids. CDR3 nucleotide sequence: TGCGCCAGCAGCCAAGCGGAACTAGCGGACACCGGGGAGCTGTTTTTT. This codes for CASSQAELADTGELFF.

The CDR3 nucleotides are TGTGCCAGCAGCGTAGGCGGAGCACCTTTCGGCGAGCAGTTCTTC. This gives the protein CASSVGGAPFGEQFF. The chain links TRBV9 to TRBJ2-1; no firm D call. The CDR3 is 15 residues long. Per germline, CDR1 SGDLS and CDR2 YYNGEE. V gave up 0 bases and J gave up 10 bases, with 17 bases separating them.

The chain joins TRBV5-1 to TRBJ2-1; possible D gene TRBD1, 6 bases. Trimming took off 7 bases at V and 0 bases at J, with 17 bases between the two ends. In germline, CDR1 is SGHRS, CDR2 YFSETQ. CDR3 size: 16 residues. This CDR3 is CASQGLGERSYNEQFF. The CDR3 coding sequence is TGCGCCAGCCAGGGGTTGGGCGAACGCTCCTACAATGAGCAGTTCTTC.

The CDR3 region is CATSNDRYGYEQYF. The DNA for the CDR3 is TGTGCCACCAGCAATGACAGGTACGGCTACGAGCAGTACTTC. The chain is built from TRBV15 and TRBJ2-7; possible D gene TRBD1, 6 bases. Germline loops: CDR1 LNHNV, CDR2 YYDKDF (reference sequence). V lost 4 bases and J 3 bases, leaving 13 bases between the germline ends. This CDR3 has 14 amino acids.

The chain employs TRBV7-9 and TRBJ1-1, with 7 bases fitting TRBD1. Germline-derived CDR1 and CDR2 are SEHNR and FQNEAQ (reference sequence). V lost 1 base and J lost 4; bases outside the gene matches: 9. This CDR3 is 16 amino acids long. In DNA form, the CDR3 reads TGTGCCAGCAGCTTAGTTTGGAGGGGGCACAGCACTGAAGCTTTCTTT. Translation gives CASSLVWRGHSTEAFF.

The chain recombines TRBV5-1 with TRBJ2-3; 8 positions match TRBD2. CDR1 SGHRS and CDR2 YFSETQ come from the germline V gene. The V segment lost 6 bases and the J segment 4 bases; nucleotides outside the gene matches: 7. This CDR3 is built from 14 residues. The CDR3 loop is CASTAGVLPDTQYF. The CDR3 nucleotides read TGCGCCAGCACAGCGGGAGTCTTGCCAGATACGCAGTATTTT.

The chain recombines TRBV11-3 with TRBJ2-1, with D possibly being TRBD2 (6 bases). The germline CDR1 and CDR2 sequences are SGHNT and YENEEA. CDR3 length: 16 amino acids. Trimming took off 2 bases at V and 6 bases at J, with 17 bases between the two ends. This chain's CDR3 is CASSLNPPGSSNEQFF. As DNA, the CDR3 is TGTGCCAGCAGCTTAAACCCCCCCGGGAGTTCCAATGAGCAGTTCTTC.

This sequence joins TRBV11-2 and TRBJ2-2; D is unresolved. This CDR3 has 14 residues. Per germline, CDR1 SGHAT and CDR2 FQNNGV. V shed 1 base and J shed 6 bases, with 9 bases lying between them. The CDR3 loop is CASSLVWLAGELFF. DNA of the CDR3: TGTGCCAGCAGCTTAGTTTGGCTAGCCGGGGAGCTGTTTTTT.